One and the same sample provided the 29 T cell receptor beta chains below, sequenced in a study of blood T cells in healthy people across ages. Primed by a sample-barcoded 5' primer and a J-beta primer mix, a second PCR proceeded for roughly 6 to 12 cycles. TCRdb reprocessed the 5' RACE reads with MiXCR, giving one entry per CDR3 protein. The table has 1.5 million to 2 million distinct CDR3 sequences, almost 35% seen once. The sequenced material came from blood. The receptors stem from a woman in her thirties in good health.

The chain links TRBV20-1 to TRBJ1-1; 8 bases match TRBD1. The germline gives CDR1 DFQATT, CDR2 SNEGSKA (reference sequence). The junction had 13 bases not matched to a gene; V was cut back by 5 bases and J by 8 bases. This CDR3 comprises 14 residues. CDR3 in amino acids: CSAGSGQGVGEAFF. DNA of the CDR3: TGCAGTGCTGGCTCTGGACAGGGAGTAGGAGAAGCTTTCTTT.

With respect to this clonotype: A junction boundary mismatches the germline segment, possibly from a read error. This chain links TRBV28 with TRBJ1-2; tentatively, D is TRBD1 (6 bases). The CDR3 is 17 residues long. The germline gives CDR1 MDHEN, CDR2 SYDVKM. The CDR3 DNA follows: TGTGCCACCAGTTTGGCTTTAGTAGGAGGGGGGCTCTTTGGCTACACCTTC. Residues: CATSLALVGGGLFGYTF.

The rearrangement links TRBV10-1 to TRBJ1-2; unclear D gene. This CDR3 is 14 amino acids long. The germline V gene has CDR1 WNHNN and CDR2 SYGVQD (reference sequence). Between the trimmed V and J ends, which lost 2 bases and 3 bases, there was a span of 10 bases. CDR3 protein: CASSETHRHYGYTF. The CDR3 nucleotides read TGCGCCAGCAGTGAGACCCACAGACACTATGGCTACACCTTC.

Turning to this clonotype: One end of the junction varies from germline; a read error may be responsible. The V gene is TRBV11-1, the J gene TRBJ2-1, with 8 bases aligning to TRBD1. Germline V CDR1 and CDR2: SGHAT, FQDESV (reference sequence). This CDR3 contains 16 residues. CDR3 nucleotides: TGTACCAGCAGCTTACTTGGGACAGGCTCCTACAATGAGCAGTTCTTC. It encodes CTSSLLGTGSYNEQFF.

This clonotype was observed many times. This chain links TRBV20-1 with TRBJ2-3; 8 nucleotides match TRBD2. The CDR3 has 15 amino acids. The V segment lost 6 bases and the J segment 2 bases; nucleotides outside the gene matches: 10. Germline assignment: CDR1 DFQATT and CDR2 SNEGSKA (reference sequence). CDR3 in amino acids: CSARRSGGITDTQYF. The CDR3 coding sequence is TGCAGTGCCAGGAGGAGCGGGGGAATCACAGATACGCAGTATTTT.

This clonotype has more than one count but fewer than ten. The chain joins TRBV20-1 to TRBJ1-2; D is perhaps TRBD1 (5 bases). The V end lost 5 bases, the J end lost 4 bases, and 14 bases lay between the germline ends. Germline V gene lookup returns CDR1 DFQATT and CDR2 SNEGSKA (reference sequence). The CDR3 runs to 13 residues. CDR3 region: CSAEDSYSYGYTF. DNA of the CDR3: TGCAGTGCTGAAGACAGCTACAGCTATGGCTACACCTTC.

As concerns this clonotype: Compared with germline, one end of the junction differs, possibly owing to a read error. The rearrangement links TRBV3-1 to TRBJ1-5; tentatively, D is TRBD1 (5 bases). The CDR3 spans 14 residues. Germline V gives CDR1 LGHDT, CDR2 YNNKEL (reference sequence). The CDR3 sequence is CAGSQETGNQPQHF. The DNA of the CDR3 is TGTGCCGGCAGCCAAGAGACAGGCAATCAGCCCCAGCATTTT.

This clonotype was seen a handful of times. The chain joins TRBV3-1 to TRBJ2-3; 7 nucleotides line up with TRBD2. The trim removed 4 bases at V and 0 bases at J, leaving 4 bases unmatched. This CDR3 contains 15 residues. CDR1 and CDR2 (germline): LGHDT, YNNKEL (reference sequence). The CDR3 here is CASSRGLVSTDTQYF. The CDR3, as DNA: TGTGCCAGCAGCCGCGGACTAGTGAGCACAGATACGCAGTATTTT.

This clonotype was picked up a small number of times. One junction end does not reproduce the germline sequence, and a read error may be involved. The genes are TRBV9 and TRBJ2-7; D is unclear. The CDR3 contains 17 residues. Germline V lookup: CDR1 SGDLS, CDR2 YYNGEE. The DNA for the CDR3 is TGTGCCAGCAGTGTAGGTTCCGCAGGCCCTTTCTCCTACGAGCAGTACTTC. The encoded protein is CASSVGSAGPFSYEQYF.

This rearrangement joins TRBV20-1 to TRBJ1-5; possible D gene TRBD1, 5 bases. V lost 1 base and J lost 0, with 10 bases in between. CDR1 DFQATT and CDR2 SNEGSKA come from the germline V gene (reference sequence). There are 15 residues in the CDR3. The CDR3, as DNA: TGCAGTGCTAGAGGGGACTGCATTAGCAATCAGCCCCAGCATTTT. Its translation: CSARGDCISNQPQHF.

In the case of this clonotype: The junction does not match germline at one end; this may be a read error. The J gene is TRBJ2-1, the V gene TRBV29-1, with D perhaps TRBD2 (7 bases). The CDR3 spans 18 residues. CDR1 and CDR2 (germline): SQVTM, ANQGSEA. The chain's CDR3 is CSGGGGGAAVSSYSEQFF. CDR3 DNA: TGCAGCGGGGGAGGGGGGGGCGCAGCGGTTAGTTCCTACAGTGAGCAGTTCTTC.

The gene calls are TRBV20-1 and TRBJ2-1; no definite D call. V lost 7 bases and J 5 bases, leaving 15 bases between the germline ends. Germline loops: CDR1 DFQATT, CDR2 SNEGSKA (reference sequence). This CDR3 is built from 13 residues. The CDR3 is CSVAAEVNNEQFF. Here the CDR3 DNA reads TGCAGTGTGGCTGCTGAGGTAAACAATGAGCAGTTCTTC.

The CDR3 DNA follows: TGTGCCAGTAGAGGTGGAGGACAGGGGCTAACCTATGGCTACACCTTC. Translation gives CASRGGGQGLTYGYTF. This chain links TRBV19 with TRBJ1-2; 9 nucleotides agree with TRBD1. Losses at the gene ends were 6 bases for V and 4 bases for J; bases not matched to a gene: 12. Germline V gives CDR1 LNHDA, CDR2 SQIVND (reference sequence). CDR3 size: 16 residues. Filled out from reference TRBV19 and TRBJ1-2, the complete variable domain reads DGGITQSPKYLFRKEGQNVTLSCEQNLNHDAMYWYRQDPGQGLRLIYYSQIVNDFQKGDIAEGYSVSREKKESFPLTVTSAQKNPTAFYLCASRGGGQGLTYGYTFGSGTRLTVV.

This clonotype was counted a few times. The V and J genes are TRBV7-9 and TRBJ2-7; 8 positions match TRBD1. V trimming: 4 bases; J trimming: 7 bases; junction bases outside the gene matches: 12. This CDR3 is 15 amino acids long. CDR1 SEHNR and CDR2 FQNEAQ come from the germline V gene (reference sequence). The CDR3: CASSSQGAPHLEQYF. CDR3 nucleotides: TGTGCCAGCAGCTCTCAGGGGGCCCCCCATTTGGAGCAGTACTTC.

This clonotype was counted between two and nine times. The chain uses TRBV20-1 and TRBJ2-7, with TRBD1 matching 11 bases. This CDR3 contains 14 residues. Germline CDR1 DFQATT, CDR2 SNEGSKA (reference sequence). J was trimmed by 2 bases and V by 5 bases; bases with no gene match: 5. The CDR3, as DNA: TGCAGTGCTCGATCGGGACAGGGGGCCTACGAGCAGTACTTC. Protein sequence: CSARSGQGAYEQYF.

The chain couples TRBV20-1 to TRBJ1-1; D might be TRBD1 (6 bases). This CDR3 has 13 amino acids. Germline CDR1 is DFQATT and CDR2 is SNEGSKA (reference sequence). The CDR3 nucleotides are TGCAGACCTAGCGGGGGGCCGATCACTGAAGCTTTCTTT. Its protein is CRPSGGPITEAFF.

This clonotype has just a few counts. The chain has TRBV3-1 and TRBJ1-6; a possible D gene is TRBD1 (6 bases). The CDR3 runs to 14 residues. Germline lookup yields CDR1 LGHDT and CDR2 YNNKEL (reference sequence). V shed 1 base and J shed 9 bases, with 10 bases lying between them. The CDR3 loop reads CASSQATGGSPLHF. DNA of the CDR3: TGTGCCAGCAGCCAAGCGACAGGTGGTTCACCCCTCCACTTT.

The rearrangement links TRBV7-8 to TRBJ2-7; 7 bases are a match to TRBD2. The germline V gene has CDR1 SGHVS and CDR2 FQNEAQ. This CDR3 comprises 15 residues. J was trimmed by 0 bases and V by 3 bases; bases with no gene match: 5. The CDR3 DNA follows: TGTGCCAGCAGCTTGAGTCCTAGCGGCTCCTACGAGCAGTACTTC. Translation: CASSLSPSGSYEQYF.

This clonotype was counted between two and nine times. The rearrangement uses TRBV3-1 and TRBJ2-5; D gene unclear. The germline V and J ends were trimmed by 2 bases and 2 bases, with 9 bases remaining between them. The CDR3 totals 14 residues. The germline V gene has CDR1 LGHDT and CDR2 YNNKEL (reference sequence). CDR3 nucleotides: TGTGCCAGCAGCCAACTCGGTGGGCAAGAGACCCAGTACTTC. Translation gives CASSQLGGQETQYF.

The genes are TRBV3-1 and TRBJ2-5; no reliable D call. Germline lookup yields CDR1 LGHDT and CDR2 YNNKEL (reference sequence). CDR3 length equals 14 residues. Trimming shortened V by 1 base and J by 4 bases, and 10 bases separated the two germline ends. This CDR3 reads CASSQAKLAETQYF. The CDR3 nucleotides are TGTGCCAGCAGCCAAGCTAAGTTAGCAGAGACCCAGTACTTC.

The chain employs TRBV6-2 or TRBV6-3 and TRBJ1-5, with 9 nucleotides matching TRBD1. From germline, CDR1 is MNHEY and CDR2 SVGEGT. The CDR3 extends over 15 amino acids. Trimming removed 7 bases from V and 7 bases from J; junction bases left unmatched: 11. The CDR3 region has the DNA TGTGCCAGCACACACGGCGGGACAGGGTTCCAGCCCCAGCATTTT. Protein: CASTHGGTGFQPQHF.

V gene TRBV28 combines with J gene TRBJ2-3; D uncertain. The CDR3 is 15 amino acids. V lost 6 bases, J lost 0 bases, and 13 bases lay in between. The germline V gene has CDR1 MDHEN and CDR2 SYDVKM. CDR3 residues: CASRKQSSSTDTQYF. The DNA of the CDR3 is TGTGCCAGCAGAAAGCAGTCCTCTAGCACAGATACGCAGTATTTT.

The CDR3 loop reads CSARDRQMGPKNIQYF. The CDR3 DNA is TGCAGTGCTAGAGATCGGCAGATGGGACCCAAAAACATTCAGTACTTC. The chain links TRBV20-1 to TRBJ2-4, with D perhaps assigned TRBD1 or TRBD2 (5 bases each). Germline CDR1 reads DFQATT; CDR2 reads SNEGSKA (reference sequence). The CDR3 extends over 16 amino acids. Trimming took off 0 bases at V and 2 bases at J, with 14 bases between the two ends.

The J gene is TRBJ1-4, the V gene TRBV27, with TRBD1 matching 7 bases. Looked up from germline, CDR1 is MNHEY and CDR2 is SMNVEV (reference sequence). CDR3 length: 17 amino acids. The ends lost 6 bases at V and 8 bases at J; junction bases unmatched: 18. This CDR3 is CASSRLRQGTNREKLFF. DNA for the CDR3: TGTGCCAGCAGCCGACTGAGACAGGGAACGAACCGGGAAAAACTGTTTTTT.

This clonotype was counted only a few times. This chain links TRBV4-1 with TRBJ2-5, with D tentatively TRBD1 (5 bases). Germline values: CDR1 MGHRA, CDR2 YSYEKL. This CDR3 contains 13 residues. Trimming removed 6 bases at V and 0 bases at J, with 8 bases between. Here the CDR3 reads CASRDSYQETQYF. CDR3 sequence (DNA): TGCGCCAGCAGAGACAGCTACCAAGAGACCCAGTACTTC.

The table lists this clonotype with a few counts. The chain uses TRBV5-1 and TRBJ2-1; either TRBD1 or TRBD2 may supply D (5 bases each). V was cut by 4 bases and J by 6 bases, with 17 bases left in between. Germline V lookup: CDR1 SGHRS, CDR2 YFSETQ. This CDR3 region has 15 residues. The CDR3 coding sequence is TGCGCCAGCAGCGGCCGGGACCGGGCGGGCAATGAGCAGTTCTTC. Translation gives CASSGRDRAGNEQFF.

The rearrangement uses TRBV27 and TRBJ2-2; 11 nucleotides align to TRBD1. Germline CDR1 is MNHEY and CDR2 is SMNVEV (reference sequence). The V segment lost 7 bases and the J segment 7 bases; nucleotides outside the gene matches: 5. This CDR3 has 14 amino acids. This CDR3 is CASKRTGGGGELFF. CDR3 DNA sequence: TGTGCCAGCAAAAGGACAGGGGGCGGCGGGGAGCTGTTTTTT.

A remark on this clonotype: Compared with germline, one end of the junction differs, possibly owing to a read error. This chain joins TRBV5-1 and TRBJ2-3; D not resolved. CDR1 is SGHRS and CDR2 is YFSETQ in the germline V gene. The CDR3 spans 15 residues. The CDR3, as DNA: TGCGCCAGCAGCTTGTTTGGTGGAACCACACATACGCAGTATTTT. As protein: CASSLFGGTTHTQYF.

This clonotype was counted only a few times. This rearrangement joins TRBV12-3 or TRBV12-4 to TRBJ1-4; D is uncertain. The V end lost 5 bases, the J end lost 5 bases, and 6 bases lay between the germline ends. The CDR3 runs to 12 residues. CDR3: CASSPGNEKLFF. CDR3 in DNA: TGTGCCAGCAGTCCGGGCAATGAAAAACTGTTTTTT.